The 22 T cell receptor beta chains listed next were all sequenced from one sample in a study of human T cells and chemical hapten exposure. Unique molecular identifiers were attached to individual cDNA molecules within the library. TCRdb used MiXCR to reprocess the reads, holding one entry per CDR3 protein. The sample has about 120,000 distinct CDR3 sequences, more than 8.5% seen once; the top ten hold approximately 1.4%. Sequencing started from total RNA isolated from unfractionated whole blood. The source material was whole blood. The receptors here all came from a human donor in good health. Some clones in this sample may be carry-over from other donors' samples.

The rearrangement links TRBV27 to TRBJ2-7; D not certain. The CDR3 runs 16 residues. The V gene lost 5 bases and the J gene lost 3 bases, with 20 bases spanning the gap. Looked up from germline, CDR1 is MNHEY and CDR2 is SMNVEV (reference sequence). CDR3 sequence reads: CASSPLEVVTYYEQYF. In DNA, the CDR3 is TGTGCCAGCAGTCCCCTTGAGGTGGTGACGTACTACGAGCAGTACTTC.

This clonotype showed up many times. This sequence joins TRBV19 and TRBJ2-3, with D tentatively TRBD1 (6 bases). Per the germline V gene, CDR1 is LNHDA and CDR2 is SQIVND (reference sequence). This CDR3 has 15 amino acids. The germline V and J ends were trimmed by 5 bases and 2 bases, with 14 bases remaining between them. This chain's CDR3 is CASSLGQQATDTQYF. The CDR3 DNA is TGTGCCAGTAGTCTCGGACAGCAAGCCACAGATACGCAGTATTTT. Drawing the rest from reference TRBV19 and TRBJ2-3, the complete variable domain is DGGITQSPKYLFRKEGQNVTLSCEQNLNHDAMYWYRQDPGQGLRLIYYSQIVNDFQKGDIAEGYSVSREKKESFPLTVTSAQKNPTAFYLCASSLGQQATDTQYFGPGTRLTVL.

The table lists this clonotype with a few counts. The chain uses TRBV27 and TRBJ1-1; no firm D call. The CDR3 spans 13 residues. Trimming left V 1 base short and J 5 bases short, with 8 bases between. Per germline, CDR1 MNHEY and CDR2 SMNVEV (reference sequence). Here the CDR3 DNA reads TGTGCCAGCAGTTTATTTCGGTTGACTGAAGCTTTCTTT. It is translated as CASSLFRLTEAFF.

The rearrangement links TRBV11-2 to TRBJ2-6; D uncertain. Trimming shortened V by 1 base and J by 0 bases, and 10 bases separated the two germline ends. The CDR3 covers 17 residues. CDR1 and CDR2 from the germline V gene are SGHAT and FQNNGV. CDR3 in DNA: TGTGCCAGCAGCTTAGTTCAGTGCAGCTCTGGGGCCAACGTCCTGACTTTC. Translation: CASSLVQCSSGANVLTF.

This clonotype has ten or more counts. V is TRBV19 and J is TRBJ1-2; weak D call: TRBD1 (6 bases). Germline CDR1 LNHDA, CDR2 SQIVND (reference sequence). This CDR3 is 13 amino acids long. V was pared by 3 bases and J by 4 bases, with 9 bases between. This CDR3 is CASSMRTAYGYTF. The CDR3 DNA follows: TGTGCCAGTAGTATGAGGACAGCCTATGGCTACACCTTC.

This CDR3 is CASGKGRENYNEQFF. In DNA, the CDR3 is TGCGCCAGCGGAAAGGGCAGGGAGAATTACAATGAGCAGTTCTTC. V usage is TRBV10-1 and J usage is TRBJ2-1, with D perhaps TRBD1 or TRBD2 (5 bases each). CDR1 is WNHNN and CDR2 is SYGVQD in the germline V gene (reference sequence). CDR3 size: 15 residues. Trimming shortened V by 8 bases and J by 4 bases, and 18 bases separated the two germline ends.

Many counts were recorded for this clonotype. The rearrangement links TRBV6-2 or TRBV6-3 to TRBJ1-5, with 8 nucleotides matching TRBD1. In germline, CDR1 is MNHEY, CDR2 SVGEGT. V was clipped by 2 bases and J by 2 bases; unmatched bases: 8. This CDR3 has 17 residues. The CDR3 loop is CASSYATGTGGNQPQHF. DNA of the CDR3: TGTGCCAGCAGTTACGCCACCGGGACAGGAGGCAATCAGCCCCAGCATTTT.

V and J are TRBV7-9 and TRBJ1-2; D unclear. The germline V gene encodes CDR1 SEHNR and CDR2 FQNEAQ (reference sequence). V lost 10 bases to trimming and J lost 4 bases, with 10 bases between them. The CDR3 covers 11 residues. The CDR3 spells CATVTAYGYTF. As DNA, the CDR3 is TGTGCCACCGTGACGGCCTATGGCTACACCTTC.

The gene calls are TRBV5-1 and TRBJ1-1; the match to TRBD1 covers 11 bases. Germline V gives CDR1 SGHRS, CDR2 YFSETQ. This CDR3 is built from 13 residues. V shed 4 bases and J 5 bases; nucleotides not matched to a gene: 1. The CDR3 loop is CASSGTGGTEAFF. The CDR3 DNA sequence: TGCGCCAGCAGCGGGACAGGGGGGACTGAAGCTTTCTTT.

Comment on this clonotype: The junction shows a germline mismatch at one end, possibly a read error. This chain joins TRBV18 and TRBJ2-7; 8 bases line up with TRBD1. This CDR3 is 12 amino acids long. Germline loops: CDR1 KGHSH, CDR2 LQKENI. DNA for the CDR3: TGTGTCAGCTCCCTGGACAGGGCAGGAGAGTACTTC. This sequence encodes CVSSLDRAGEYF.

V and J are TRBV5-6 and TRBJ2-4; D uncertain. The CDR3 is made up of 13 amino acids. Trimming removed 6 bases from V and 5 bases from J, with 12 bases in between. Germline V gene sequence: CDR1 SGHDT, CDR2 YYEEEE. For the CDR3, the DNA is TGTGCCAGCAATCGCGGTGCTGAAAACATTCAGTACTTC. This encodes CASNRGAENIQYF.

This clonotype was counted between two and nine times. The chain carries TRBV18 and TRBJ2-1; 13 nucleotides agree with TRBD2. The CDR3 consists of 18 residues. The germline gives CDR1 KGHSH, CDR2 LQKENI. V trimming: 1 base; J trimming: 3 bases; junction bases outside the gene matches: 6. The CDR3, as DNA: TGTGCCAGCTCACCACTTCGCGGGACTAGCGGGAACTACAATGAGCAGTTCTTC. Residues: CASSPLRGTSGNYNEQFF.

The chain combines TRBV6-6 with TRBJ2-5, with TRBD1 matching over 8 bases. V lost 2 bases to trimming and J lost 5 bases; unmatched junction nucleotides: 7. The CDR3 contains 15 residues. Germline V gives CDR1 MNHNY, CDR2 SVGAGI (reference sequence). The CDR3 nucleotides read TGTGCCAGCAGTTACCCCCAGGGGGCTGTGGAGACCCAGTACTTC. Its protein product is CASSYPQGAVETQYF.

The CDR3 coding sequence is TGTGCCAGCAGCCGGACAGGGGTACCCACTGAAGCTTTCTTT. Its protein is CASSRTGVPTEAFF. The J gene is TRBJ1-1, the V gene TRBV7-9; TRBD1 aligns across 9 bases. The V gene's germline CDR1 is SEHNR and CDR2 FQNEAQ (reference sequence). The CDR3 is 14 residues long. The V and J ends lost 5 bases and 4 bases, in that order; junction bases with no gene match: 5.

This rearrangement joins TRBV7-2 to TRBJ2-5; tentatively, D is TRBD1 (5 bases). Between the trimmed V and J ends, which lost 4 bases and 1 base, there was a span of 7 bases. The CDR3 has 13 amino acids. Germline CDR1 is SGHTA and CDR2 is FQGNSA. The CDR3, as DNA: TGTGCCAGCAGCTCACAGGCCCAAGAGACCCAGTACTTC. It codes for CASSSQAQETQYF.

The chain employs TRBV6-5 and TRBJ2-7, with D perhaps TRBD1 (5 bases). Germline CDR1 MNHEY, CDR2 SVGAGI. The CDR3 covers 15 residues. Trimming left V 2 bases short and J 2 bases short, with 13 bases between. The CDR3 DNA sequence: TGTGCCAGCAGTTACGCACCGACAGCAACCTACGAGCAGTACTTC. Amino acids: CASSYAPTATYEQYF.

The chain is built from TRBV20-1 and TRBJ2-1; TRBD2 aligns across 9 bases. Germline V gene sequence: CDR1 DFQATT, CDR2 SNEGSKA (reference sequence). V shed 5 bases and J 7 bases; nucleotides not matched to a gene: 9. This CDR3 has 14 residues. CDR3 amino acids: CSALPGLASNEQFF. CDR3 nucleotides: TGCAGTGCTTTACCGGGACTAGCTTCAAATGAGCAGTTCTTC.

The chain is built from TRBV12-5 and TRBJ1-1; D is undetermined. The germline V and J ends were trimmed by 2 bases and 0 bases, with 7 bases remaining between them. The CDR3 is 14 amino acids. In germline, CDR1 is LGHNT, CDR2 FRNRAP. As DNA, the CDR3 is TGTGCTAGTGGTTTGATCGGAATGAACACTGAAGCTTTCTTT. Translating it yields CASGLIGMNTEAFF.

This clonotype was counted between two and nine times. The V call is TRBV20-1, the J call TRBJ2-7, with 9 nucleotides matching TRBD1. Germline trimming cut 5 bases from V and 6 bases from J; bases unmatched to any gene: 8. CDR3 length: 13 amino acids. Germline-derived CDR1 and CDR2 are DFQATT and SNEGSKA (reference sequence). The CDR3 sequence is CSALRDRASEQYF. The CDR3 bases are TGCAGTGCTTTAAGGGACAGGGCAAGCGAGCAGTACTTC.

This clonotype was counted only a few times. This chain uses TRBV19 with TRBJ2-5; D may be TRBD1 (5 bases). This CDR3 is 16 amino acids long. V was clipped by 5 bases and J by 4 bases, with 20 bases between them. CDR1 and CDR2 (germline): LNHDA, SQIVND (reference sequence). In DNA, the CDR3 is TGTGCCAGTAGTCCCTCGGGCAGGGTCCCTCGAGAGACCCAGTACTTC. It codes for CASSPSGRVPRETQYF.

Many counts were recorded for this clonotype. The chain recombines TRBV25-1 with TRBJ2-1; D is undetermined. This CDR3 comprises 15 residues. Trimming pared 8 bases from V and 4 bases from J, leaving 18 bases between. The V gene's germline CDR1 is MGHDK and CDR2 SYGVNS. The CDR3 here is CASLTESGPYNEQFF. CDR3 DNA sequence: TGTGCCAGCTTAACGGAGTCGGGCCCGTACAATGAGCAGTTCTTC.

The gene calls are TRBV11-2 and TRBJ2-1; no reliable D call. Germline lookup yields CDR1 SGHAT and CDR2 FQNNGV. Trimming cost V 3 bases and J 5 bases, with 20 bases left between them. This CDR3 comprises 17 residues. The CDR3 loop reads CASSFGHPRPSDNEQFF. CDR3 coding DNA: TGTGCCAGCAGCTTCGGCCATCCAAGACCCTCAGACAATGAGCAGTTCTTC.